The 27 T cell receptor beta chains presented below share a single source sample, sequenced in a study of regulatory T cells in long-lasting Graves disease. Time point denoted: newly diagnosed GD, antithyroid drugs for less than 3 months. The TCR library used RNA extracted from PBMCs. iRepertoire HTBI primers and Arm-PCR of CDR3 regions built TCR beta libraries. TCRdb independently ran MiXCR on the multiplex PCR reads; one entry per CDR3 protein. Among about 200,000 distinct CDR3 sequences, approximately 18% were seen once, and the ten largest hold approximately 10%. These same records also appear under a second study, on T cells in Graves' hyperthyroidism and ophthalmopathy.

This material consisted of peripheral blood mononuclear cells (PBMCs), taken at new diagnosis, from a patient treated with antithyroid drugs. These receptors all come from a woman aged 25 to 39 with Graves disease.

There are many counts of this clonotype. The rearrangement uses TRBV20-1 and TRBJ1-5, with D possibly TRBD1 on 5 matching bases. Trimming cost V 3 bases and J 2 bases, with 17 bases left between them. Germline CDR1 DFQATT, CDR2 SNEGSKA (reference sequence). This CDR3 comprises 16 residues. The CDR3 protein is CSASRIGTAGNQPQHF. Written as DNA, the CDR3 is TGCAGTGCTAGTAGGATCGGGACGGCGGGCAATCAGCCCCAGCATTTT.

The chain carries TRBV25-1 and TRBJ2-3; no firm D call. V gave up 5 bases and J gave up 2 bases, with 14 bases separating them. Germline lookup yields CDR1 MGHDK and CDR2 SYGVNS. CDR3 size: 15 residues. CDR3 bases: TGTGCCAGCAGTACCCCCCACCGACCCACAGATACGCAGTATTTT. This translates into CASSTPHRPTDTQYF.

This clonotype was observed at least ten times. This chain joins TRBV15 and TRBJ1-1; the D gene is possibly TRBD1 (6 bases). The germline V gene encodes CDR1 LNHNV and CDR2 YYDKDF (reference sequence). Trimming shortened V by 3 bases and J by 3 bases, and 11 bases separated the two germline ends. The length of the CDR3 is 14 residues. The chain's CDR3 is CATSSDTGYTEAFF. Here the CDR3 DNA reads TGTGCCACCAGCAGTGATACAGGGTACACTGAAGCTTTCTTT. Drawing the rest from reference TRBV15 and TRBJ1-1, the complete variable domain is DAMVIQNPRYQVTQFGKPVTLSCSQTLNHNVMYWYQQKSSQAPKLLFHYYDKDFNNEADTPDNFQSRRPNTSFCFLDIRSPGLGDTAMYLCATSSDTGYTEAFFGQGTRLTVV.

This clonotype was seen more than once but under ten times. This CDR3 is CASLGGIGELFF. CDR3 nucleotide sequence: TGTGCCAGTCTGGGGGGGATCGGGGAGCTGTTTTTT. The J gene is TRBJ2-2, the V gene TRBV19; 7 bases are shared with TRBD2. Trimming took 8 bases from V and 7 from J; bases not matched to a gene: 4. This CDR3 is built from 12 residues. The germline CDR1 and CDR2 sequences are LNHDA and SQIVND (reference sequence).

This clonotype showed up many times. V gene TRBV5-4 combines with J gene TRBJ1-2; no firm D call. The ends were cut back, 4 bases at V and 4 bases at J, with 17 bases in the middle. This CDR3 has 15 residues. Germline V gives CDR1 SGHNT, CDR2 YYREEE (reference sequence). Here the CDR3 DNA reads TGTGCCAGCAGCCCCGCCCCGAGGGAAGGCTATGGCTACACCTTC. Amino acid sequence: CASSPAPREGYGYTF.

This clonotype was seen at least ten times. The chain combines TRBV29-1 with TRBJ2-7, with D unresolved. With 4 bases removed from V and 6 bases from J, the gap between germline ends came to 16 bases. Germline CDR1 SQVTM, CDR2 ANQGSEA. The CDR3 loop spans 13 amino acids. The CDR3 region is CSVVDADVVEQYF. In DNA, the CDR3 is TGCAGCGTTGTGGACGCAGATGTGGTCGAGCAGTACTTC.

This clonotype occurred many times. The V call is TRBV20-1, the J call TRBJ2-3, with 8 bases identical to TRBD2. The CDR3 loop spans 14 amino acids. The ends lost 4 bases at V and 5 bases at J; junction bases unmatched: 8. Germline V CDR1 and CDR2: DFQATT, SNEGSKA (reference sequence). Written as DNA, the CDR3 is TGCAGTGCTAACGGGGGGGCGGGTGTAGATACGCAGTATTTT. Its protein product is CSANGGAGVDTQYF.

The rearrangement links TRBV10-3 to TRBJ2-3, with D possibly being TRBD1 or TRBD2 (5 bases each). This CDR3 region has 14 residues. V was trimmed by 5 bases and J by 2 bases, leaving 11 bases between them. CDR1 ENHRY and CDR2 SYGVKD come from the germline V gene. The CDR3 here is CAISPGTTTDTQYF. CDR3 DNA sequence: TGTGCCATCAGTCCCGGGACCACCACAGATACGCAGTATTTT.

This clonotype showed up many times. The chain couples TRBV6-1 to TRBJ2-3, with TRBD1 identical over 10 bases. This CDR3 region has 18 residues. The J segment lost 3 bases and the V segment lost 7 bases, leaving 16 bases of the junction unmatched. Germline V lookup: CDR1 MNHNS, CDR2 SASEGT. CDR3 coding DNA: TGTGCCAGCATCCCGTACGGGACAGGGGTTTTGGGGACAGATACGCAGTATTTT. As protein: CASIPYGTGVLGTDTQYF.

This clonotype was detected ten times or more. V is TRBV20-1 and J is TRBJ1-2; 9 nucleotides align to TRBD1. CDR3 size: 14 residues. J lost 2 bases, V lost 1 base, and 2 bases had no gene match. Germline loops: CDR1 DFQATT, CDR2 SNEGSKA (reference sequence). The CDR3 loop reads CSARGTGGNYGYTF. The CDR3, as DNA: TGCAGTGCTAGAGGCACAGGGGGCAACTATGGCTACACCTTC.

This clonotype was counted many times. The chain is built from TRBV19 and TRBJ1-1, with 7 positions matching TRBD1. Losses at the gene ends were 7 bases for V and 4 bases for J; bases not matched to a gene: 6. Germline loops: CDR1 LNHDA, CDR2 SQIVND (reference sequence). This CDR3 region has 13 residues. The CDR3 nucleotides are TGTGCCAGTACTAAAGACAGGGCCACTGAAGCTTTCTTT. Translation: CASTKDRATEAFF.

This clonotype has a count of ten or more. The chain is built from TRBV15 and TRBJ1-2; no clear D. Germline V gene lookup returns CDR1 LNHNV and CDR2 YYDKDF (reference sequence). The V and J ends lost 0 bases and 6 bases respectively, with 11 bases between them. This CDR3 comprises 14 residues. Here the CDR3 DNA reads TGTGCCACCAGCAGAGACGGAACAGACCATGGCTACACCTTC. As protein: CATSRDGTDHGYTF.

This clonotype was seen a handful of times. Here the CDR3 DNA reads TGTGCCAGCAGTGAAGGGAGGCAACATCGAAGCTCCTACGAGCAGTACTTC. Translated: CASSEGRQHRSSYEQYF. The gene calls are TRBV6-2 or TRBV6-3 and TRBJ2-7; D may be TRBD2 (6 bases). The CDR3 length is 17 residues. Germline-derived CDR1 and CDR2 are MNHEY and SVGEGT. Deletions cut 5 bases from V and 0 bases from J, with 20 bases between.

This clonotype was recorded many times. The V and J genes are TRBV2 and TRBJ2-1; the D is unclear. Germline loops: CDR1 SNHLY, CDR2 FYNNEI. The CDR3 consists of 14 residues. V lost 2 bases and J 4 bases, leaving 9 bases between the germline ends. The CDR3 here is CASSESGSYNEQFF. DNA for the CDR3: TGTGCCAGCAGTGAATCGGGTTCTTACAATGAGCAGTTCTTC.

This clonotype was counted at least ten times. V usage is TRBV20-1 and J usage is TRBJ1-2; 7 bases map to TRBD1. V shed 4 bases and J 2 bases; nucleotides not matched to a gene: 7. Germline CDR1 and CDR2: DFQATT and SNEGSKA (reference sequence). The CDR3 has 14 residues. The CDR3 DNA reads as TGCAGTGCTATCCCGACAGGGCGGAACTATGGCTACACCTTC. Translated: CSAIPTGRNYGYTF.

As concerns this clonotype: At one of its ends the junction is not consistent with the germline gene, which may arise from a read error. The chain joins TRBV3-1 to TRBJ2-5, with no clear D. There are 11 residues in the CDR3. Germline lookup yields CDR1 LGHDT and CDR2 YNNKEL (reference sequence). The DNA for the CDR3 is TGTGCCAGCAGCATTCAAGAGACCCGGTACTTC. Its translation is CASSIQETRYF.

This clonotype was counted many times. The chain employs TRBV11-1 and TRBJ2-1; D possibly corresponds to TRBD1 (6 bases). Trimming pared 8 bases from V and 5 bases from J, leaving 19 bases between. Germline CDR1 is SGHAT and CDR2 is FQDESV (reference sequence). This CDR3 is 15 amino acids long. CDR3 sequence reads: CASAILRKGDNEQFF. Written as DNA, the CDR3 is TGTGCCAGCGCGATCCTCCGCAAGGGGGACAATGAGCAGTTCTTC.

This clonotype was seen only a few times. The chain carries TRBV5-5 and TRBJ1-2; D perhaps matches TRBD1 (6 bases). The CDR3 is 13 amino acids. Germline-derived CDR1 and CDR2 are SGHKS and YYEKEE (reference sequence). The germline V and J ends were trimmed by 0 bases and 7 bases, with 10 bases remaining between them. The CDR3 here is CASSLEGRGGYTF. In DNA form, the CDR3 reads TGTGCCAGCAGCTTGGAGGGCAGGGGTGGCTACACCTTC.

This clonotype was seen repeatedly, ten times or more. The gene calls are TRBV2 and TRBJ2-2, with 7 bases fitting TRBD2. CDR1 is SNHLY, CDR2 FYNNEI, per germline. The ends lost 6 bases at V and 5 bases at J; junction bases unmatched: 6. CDR3 length: 14 residues. CDR3 bases: TGTGCCAGCAGCCTTAGGGAGGGGACCGGGGAGCTGTTTTTT. Encoded protein: CASSLREGTGELFF.

This clonotype has only a few counts. The CDR3: CASSLGAGRVETQYF. The CDR3 nucleotides are TGTGCCAGCAGCTTAGGTGCGGGGAGAGTGGAGACCCAGTACTTC. The V gene is TRBV7-6, the J gene TRBJ2-5, with D possibly TRBD2 on 6 matching bases. The CDR3 is made up of 15 amino acids. Germline assignment: CDR1 SGHVS and CDR2 FNYEAQ. Trimming removed 1 base at V and 5 bases at J, with 14 bases between.

This clonotype was observed many times. V is TRBV6-2 or TRBV6-3 and J is TRBJ1-2; TRBD1 aligns across 7 bases. Losses at the gene ends were 2 bases for V and 2 bases for J; bases not matched to a gene: 5. Germline CDR1 is MNHEY and CDR2 is SVGEGT. The CDR3 has 15 amino acids. CDR3 loop: CASSYGEGANYGYTF. CDR3 DNA sequence: TGTGCCAGCAGTTACGGAGAGGGGGCCAACTATGGCTACACCTTC.

In this sample, this clonotype turned up many times. The chain has TRBV20-1 and TRBJ2-7; 11 nucleotides align to TRBD2. CDR3 length: 16 residues. Per germline, CDR1 DFQATT and CDR2 SNEGSKA (reference sequence). J gave up 2 bases and V 3 bases, and 9 bases lay outside the gene matches. The CDR3 region is CSASPQTSGNAYEQYF. CDR3 DNA sequence: TGCAGTGCTAGCCCTCAGACTAGCGGGAACGCCTACGAGCAGTACTTC.

This clonotype was picked up many times. The chain couples TRBV28 to TRBJ2-2; the D is unclear. With 8 bases removed from V and 6 bases from J, the gap between germline ends came to 10 bases. CDR3 length: 12 residues. Germline CDR1 MDHEN, CDR2 SYDVKM. CDR3 loop: CASSAAPGELFF. The CDR3 coding sequence is TGTGCCAGCTCGGCAGCCCCCGGGGAGCTGTTTTTT.

This clonotype was picked up many times. This chain joins TRBV11-2 and TRBJ2-5; maybe TRBD1 (5 bases). The CDR3 consists of 16 residues. The V end lost 0 bases, the J end lost 7 bases, and 18 bases lay between the germline ends. Germline V gene data show CDR1 as SGHAT and CDR2 as FQNNGV. The CDR3 DNA reads TGTGCCAGCAGCTTAGATTTAATGCAGGCAGGGTGGACCCAGTACTTC. The encoded protein is CASSLDLMQAGWTQYF.

This clonotype appeared many times. The rearrangement joins TRBV27 to TRBJ2-2; D is possibly TRBD1 (5 bases). There are 15 residues in the CDR3. Germline lookup yields CDR1 MNHEY and CDR2 SMNVEV (reference sequence). V lost 4 bases and J 3 bases, leaving 12 bases between the germline ends. CDR3 nucleotides: TGTGCCAGCAGTTCCTCCGACAGCTACACCGGGGAGCTGTTTTTT. As protein: CASSSSDSYTGELFF.

In this sample, this clonotype turned up a few times. The rearrangement joins TRBV29-1 to TRBJ2-2; no clear D gene. The CDR3 contains 12 residues. Trimming cost V 6 bases and J 0 bases, with 5 bases left between them. Germline CDR1 reads SQVTM; CDR2 reads ANQGSEA. The CDR3 DNA reads as TGCAGCGTGGGCTCGAACACCGGGGAGCTGTTTTTT. It is translated as CSVGSNTGELFF.

This clonotype was counted ten times or more. The V gene is TRBV9, the J gene TRBJ2-7, with 7 bases matching TRBD1. There are 15 residues in the CDR3. In germline, CDR1 is SGDLS, CDR2 YYNGEE. With 4 bases clipped from V and 2 bases from J, the junction kept 9 bases outside the gene matches. CDR3 region: CASSLSPGQTYEQYF. The CDR3, as DNA: TGTGCCAGCAGCCTGTCCCCGGGACAGACCTACGAGCAGTACTTC.